The TCR beta chain under discussion was sequenced for a study of cytomegalovirus exposure and HLA in healthy donors. TCRdb keeps only in-frame clones here, not all; method: immunoSEQ multiplex PCR. The sample carries fewer than 350,000 clones, roughly 90% recorded once. V shed 4 bases and J shed 3 bases, with 28 bases lying between them. Germline V gene lookup returns CDR1 SGHRS and CDR2 YFSETQ. The CDR3 sequence is 19 residues long. Sequencing input: PBMCs. The chain recombines TRBV5-1 with TRBJ1-1; D is perhaps TRBD1 (6 bases). The sequence came from a young woman in good health and CMV-seronegative. The CDR3 is CASSPTWGPSWPGDTEAFF. The CDR3, as DNA: TGCGCCAGCAGCCCGACCTGGGGGCCTTCCTGGCCGGGTGACACTGAAGCTTTCTTT.